Each of the 31 T cell receptor beta chains below was sequenced from the same sample in a study of blood T cells in healthy people across ages (dated by TCRdb to the mid-2010s). Preparation of the library involved 5' RACE. These reads were obtained on an Illumina HiSeq 2500. The second PCR ran for roughly 6 to 11 cycles and used a J-beta primer mix along with a sample-barcoded 5' primer. TCRdb reanalyzed the raw reads on its own, using fastp at Q25 for trimming and MiXCR for clone calling, and kept in-frame beta chains. Each CDR3 protein appears once, grouped with its most common genes and DNA. The sample has roughly 680,000 distinct CDR3 sequences on record, 40% to 65% of them singletons. The ten largest account for approximately 13% of the sample. Source material: blood. Receptors were obtained from a woman aged 80 or older in good health.

Comments on this clonotype: Mismatch with germline at one junction end may stem from a read error. This rearrangement joins TRBV6-5 to TRBJ1-6; TRBD1 aligns across 8 bases. Germline V gene data show CDR1 as MNHEY and CDR2 as SVGAGI. The CDR3 is 15 amino acids. CDR3 bases: TGTGCCAGCAGTTACGGGACAGGTCTAAATGCGCCCCCCCACTTT. Amino acid sequence: CASSYGTGLNAPPHF.

V and J are TRBV4-1 and TRBJ2-5; maybe TRBD1 (6 bases). V was clipped by 4 bases and J by 0 bases, with 9 bases between them. Germline CDR1 is MGHRA and CDR2 is YSYEKL. The CDR3 loop spans 14 amino acids. Here the CDR3 DNA reads TGCGCCAGCAGCCGAGACAGGAACCAAGAGACCCAGTACTTC. It specifies CASSRDRNQETQYF.

This clonotype was detected a few times. A much larger clone is a single base away; this may be a read error. In DNA, the CDR3 is TGTGCCAGCAGGAGCGGGACAGGGAGGCATGAGCAGTACTTC. Translated: CASRSGTGRHEQYF. The chain uses TRBV6-5 and TRBJ2-7, with 9 nucleotides matching TRBD1. The V and J ends lost 6 bases and 7 bases, in that order; junction bases with no gene match: 10. The germline gives CDR1 MNHEY, CDR2 SVGAGI. This CDR3 comprises 14 residues.

Comment on this clonotype: This sequence may be a read error, since a much larger clone differs from it by one base. The CDR3 DNA reads TGTGCCAGCAGCCGGGACACCTACACTGAAGCTTTCTTT. It yields the protein CASSRDTYTEAFF. The chain is built from TRBV6-6 and TRBJ1-1; possible D gene TRBD1, 6 bases. Trimming took off 6 bases at V and 3 bases at J, with 11 bases between the two ends. Germline CDR1 reads MNHNY; CDR2 reads SVGAGI (reference sequence). This CDR3 is 13 amino acids long.

At least ten counts were recorded for this clonotype. J is TRBJ1-2 and V is TRBV20-1; D is possibly TRBD1 (5 bases). CDR1 and CDR2 from the germline V gene are DFQATT and SNEGSKA (reference sequence). Trimming cost V 5 bases and J 8 bases, with 21 bases left between them. The CDR3 runs 14 residues. CDR3 in amino acids: CSAGDSVTLDGYTF. CDR3 bases: TGCAGTGCTGGGGACTCTGTTACCTTGGACGGCTACACCTTC.

The chain links TRBV24-1 to TRBJ1-2; D not certain. The V gene's germline CDR1 is KGHDR and CDR2 SFDVKD. The CDR3 contains 15 residues. Trimming shortened V by 6 bases and J by 0 bases, and 13 bases separated the two germline ends. This CDR3 reads CATSHRDGSNYGYTF. The CDR3 DNA follows: TGTGCCACCAGTCACCGAGACGGATCTAACTATGGCTACACCTTC.

Comment on this clonotype: It may be a read error: a sequence one base away is much more abundant. This chain uses TRBV28 with TRBJ2-3; 12 bases are shared with TRBD1. This CDR3 spans 15 amino acids. V was clipped by 11 bases and J by 5 bases; unmatched bases: 11. CDR1 MDHEN and CDR2 SYDVKM come from the germline V gene. The CDR3 is CAGVGGDRGRDTQYF. For the CDR3, the DNA is TGTGCCGGCGTTGGCGGGGACAGGGGGCGAGATACGCAGTATTTT.

This clonotype was picked up a small number of times. A much larger clone differs by one base, so this may be a read error. The chain combines TRBV12-3 or TRBV12-4 with TRBJ2-1, with 7 bases aligning to TRBD2. CDR3 length: 14 amino acids. V lost 2 bases and J lost 13; bases outside the gene matches: 11. The CDR3 spells CASSLWGRAKTQFF. The CDR3, as DNA: TGTGCCAGCAGTTTATGGGGGAGGGCGAAGACCCAGTTCTTC.

This CDR3 is CASSRTPDSTNYGYTF. In DNA, the CDR3 is TGTGCCAGCAGCCGAACACCGGACAGCACTAACTATGGCTACACCTTC. V and J are TRBV11-2 and TRBJ1-2, with D possibly matching TRBD1 (6 bases). Germline assignment: CDR1 SGHAT and CDR2 FQNNGV. With 5 bases removed from V and 0 bases from J, the gap between germline ends came to 16 bases. CDR3 length: 16 amino acids.

The chain links TRBV15 to TRBJ1-1; 8 bases line up with TRBD1. The length of the CDR3 is 17 residues. CDR1 and CDR2 from the germline V gene are LNHNV and YYDKDF (reference sequence). Trimming removed 0 bases from V and 7 bases from J; junction bases left unmatched: 13. CDR3 sequence (DNA): TGTGCCACCAGCAGAGACCCCAGGACAGGGAGGAAGGGTGAAGCTTTCTTT. Residues: CATSRDPRTGRKGEAFF.

This clonotype was seen many times. The chain carries TRBV12-3 or TRBV12-4 and TRBJ2-1, with D tentatively TRBD1 (6 bases). V lost 5 bases, J lost 4 bases, and 15 bases lay in between. This CDR3 is 15 amino acids long. Here the CDR3 reads CASSTQGSPYNEQFF. As DNA, the CDR3 is TGTGCCAGCAGTACACAGGGTTCCCCGTACAATGAGCAGTTCTTC.

Comments on this clonotype: This may be a read error: a much more frequent sequence differs by one nucleotide. The gene calls are TRBV5-1 and TRBJ1-2; TRBD1 is a possible D gene (5 bases). Germline V gene lookup returns CDR1 SGHRS and CDR2 YFSETQ. Trimming cost V 4 bases and J 3 bases, with 19 bases left between them. This CDR3 region has 16 residues. The CDR3 sequence: CASSLGHGADHYGYTF. The CDR3 coding sequence is TGCGCCAGCAGCCTCGGCCACGGGGCCGATCACTATGGCTACACCTTC.

This chain uses TRBV20-1 with TRBJ2-1; no firm D call. CDR1 and CDR2 from the germline V gene are DFQATT and SNEGSKA (reference sequence). This CDR3 has 14 amino acids. V gave up 4 bases and J gave up 0 bases, with 10 bases separating them. The CDR3 DNA follows: TGCAGTGCTAAAGCCCCCAGCTCCTACAATGAGCAGTTCTTC. It is translated as CSAKAPSSYNEQFF.

V gene TRBV9 combines with J gene TRBJ2-1, with D perhaps TRBD2 (6 bases). CDR1 and CDR2 from the germline V gene are SGDLS and YYNGEE. The ends were cut back, 1 base at V and 10 bases at J, with 18 bases in the middle. The CDR3 spans 15 residues. The CDR3: CASSVPPVAGGEQFF. The DNA for the CDR3 is TGTGCCAGCAGCGTACCCCCCGTGGCCGGAGGGGAGCAGTTCTTC.

A few counts support this clonotype. V and J are TRBV20-1 and TRBJ2-3, with D tentatively TRBD2 (6 bases). Germline V lookup: CDR1 DFQATT, CDR2 SNEGSKA (reference sequence). The germline V and J ends were trimmed by 1 base and 1 base, with 12 bases remaining between them. CDR3 length equals 15 residues. The CDR3 sequence is CSARAMSGRTDTQYF. CDR3 nucleotides: TGCAGTGCTAGAGCAATGAGCGGGCGCACAGATACGCAGTATTTT.

The gene calls are TRBV28 and TRBJ2-7; tentative D call: TRBD2 (6 bases). The V end was cut by 6 bases, the J end by 4 bases, with 16 bases between. The germline V gene encodes CDR1 MDHEN and CDR2 SYDVKM. This CDR3 contains 14 residues. The chain's CDR3 is CASRLMRERYEQYF. CDR3 in DNA: TGTGCCAGCAGACTCATGCGGGAACGGTACGAGCAGTACTTC.

The chain carries TRBV25-1 and TRBJ2-7; possible D gene TRBD2, 5 bases. The CDR3 length is 14 residues. Germline values: CDR1 MGHDK, CDR2 SYGVNS. The germline V and J ends were trimmed by 7 bases and 2 bases, with 15 bases remaining between them. The CDR3 here is CASTRGDITYEQYF. In DNA, the CDR3 is TGTGCCAGCACCCGGGGTGACATAACCTACGAGCAGTACTTC.

The CDR3 loop is CSARRTSILGNEQFF. The CDR3, as DNA: TGCAGTGCTAGGCGGACTAGCATCCTGGGCAATGAGCAGTTCTTC. V is TRBV20-1 and J is TRBJ2-1; 8 nucleotides match TRBD2. This CDR3 spans 15 amino acids. Germline V lookup: CDR1 DFQATT, CDR2 SNEGSKA (reference sequence). Unmatched junction bases numbered 10, after V lost 3 bases and J lost 6 bases.

The V call is TRBV28, the J call TRBJ2-5; D is possibly TRBD2 (5 bases). The J call is doubtful: the DNA matches TRBJ2-7 better. Per germline, CDR1 MDHEN and CDR2 SYDVKM. The CDR3 is 18 amino acids. Written as DNA, the CDR3 is TGTGCCAGCAGTTCGAACTCGGGATGGAGAAAAGAGACCTACGAGCAGTACTTC. It is translated as CASSSNSGWRKETYEQYF.

V and J are TRBV7-2 and TRBJ1-1, with D maybe TRBD1 (6 bases). The CDR3 totals 14 residues. V lost 8 bases to trimming and J lost 11 bases, with 24 bases between them. Per germline, CDR1 SGHTA and CDR2 FQGNSA. For the CDR3, the DNA is TGTGCCAGCGCGAATGGACAGAAGTATACGCAGGCTTTCTTT. The encoded protein is CASANGQKYTQAFF.

The chain is built from TRBV7-9 and TRBJ2-5; possibly TRBD2 for D (5 bases). Germline CDR1 is SEHNR and CDR2 is FQNEAQ (reference sequence). CDR3 length: 14 residues. V was pared by 10 bases and J by 2 bases, with 17 bases between. In DNA form, the CDR3 reads TGTGCCACCGCCCCGATTAGCGCACAAGAGACCCAGTACTTC. Amino acid sequence: CATAPISAQETQYF.

This clonotype came up a few times. With a much larger clone just one base away, this may be a read error. The gene calls are TRBV5-1 and TRBJ2-1; D unresolved. The J call may be mistaken, given a closer DNA end match to TRBJ2-7. CDR1 is SGHRS, CDR2 YFSETQ, per germline. This CDR3 is 14 amino acids long. DNA of the CDR3: TGCGCCAGCGCCCCCCAGAGCTCCTACAATGAGCAGTACTTC. Its translation: CASAPQSSYNEQYF.

V gene TRBV12-3 or TRBV12-4 combines with J gene TRBJ2-1; a possible D gene is TRBD2 (7 bases). Between the trimmed V and J ends, which lost 4 bases and 8 bases, there was a span of 24 bases. The CDR3 totals 17 residues. CDR3 amino acids: CASSSRRGAMRADEQFF. For the CDR3, the DNA is TGTGCCAGCAGTTCCCGACGGGGGGCAATGAGGGCCGATGAGCAGTTCTTC.

The chain employs TRBV6-1 and TRBJ2-1; no clear D. CDR1 is MNHNS and CDR2 is SASEGT in the germline V gene. V lost 6 bases and J 7 bases, leaving 10 bases between the germline ends. The CDR3 contains 12 residues. The CDR3 DNA follows: TGTGCCAGCAGCAAAGGCAGTAATGAGCAGTTCTTC. Its translation: CASSKGSNEQFF.

This clonotype was recorded at least ten times. The chain has TRBV12-3 or TRBV12-4 and TRBJ2-7; 9 positions match TRBD1. The V gene end was trimmed by 3 bases and the J gene end by 0 bases; junction bases not matched to a gene: 3. The length of the CDR3 is 15 residues. The DNA of the CDR3 is TGTGCCAGCAGTTTGAGACAGGGGGGCTCCTACGAGCAGTACTTC. This codes for CASSLRQGGSYEQYF.

This clonotype was detected a few times. V gene TRBV7-2 combines with J gene TRBJ1-3; D is unclear. Germline-derived CDR1 and CDR2 are SGHTA and FQGNSA. V lost 5 bases and J lost 8, with 16 bases in between. The CDR3 runs 14 residues. DNA for the CDR3: TGTGCCAGCAGCATCCGGGCCACGGTGGACACCATATATTTT. It specifies CASSIRATVDTIYF.

This clonotype showed up just once. The J gene is TRBJ1-4, the V gene TRBV12-3 or TRBV12-4; 9 nucleotides agree with TRBD1. This CDR3 is 15 amino acids long. V trimming: 5 bases; J trimming: 7 bases; junction bases outside the gene matches: 8. The DNA for the CDR3 is TGTGCCAGCAGTCCGGCCGGGACAGGGTTTGAAAAACTGTTTTTT. Translation: CASSPAGTGFEKLFF.

The chain employs TRBV28 and TRBJ2-3; possibly TRBD2 for D (5 bases). Germline V gene data show CDR1 as MDHEN and CDR2 as SYDVKM. This CDR3 is 15 amino acids long. V was cut by 6 bases and J by 2 bases, with 15 bases left in between. In DNA, the CDR3 is TGTGCCAGCAGCCCCCAGCGGATTGTCACAGATACGCAGTATTTT. Protein product: CASSPQRIVTDTQYF.

A word on this clonotype: This may be a read error: a much more frequent sequence differs by one nucleotide. The chain combines TRBV3-1 with TRBJ2-3, with TRBD2 matching over 8 bases. After removal of 3 bases from V and 8 bases from J, the junction contained 16 bases not matched to a gene. This CDR3 region has 17 residues. Germline-derived CDR1 and CDR2 are LGHDT and YNNKEL (reference sequence). The CDR3 coding sequence is TGTGCCAGCAGCCAGGCACCTTGGGCGGGAGGAAAAGGTACGCAGTATTTT. Translation: CASSQAPWAGGKGTQYF.

The chain employs TRBV29-1 and TRBJ2-5, with unresolved D. Per the germline V gene, CDR1 is SQVTM and CDR2 is ANQGSEA. The CDR3 runs 11 residues. Trimming left V 2 bases short and J 4 bases short, with 5 bases between. This CDR3 is CSVEWLETQYF. CDR3 DNA: TGCAGCGTTGAATGGTTAGAGACCCAGTACTTC. The full variable domain, completed using reference TRBV29-1 and TRBJ2-5, is SAVISQKPSRDICQRGTSLTIQCQVDSQVTMMFWYRQQPGQSLTLIATANQGSEATYESGFVIDKFPISRPNLTFSTLTVSNMSPEDSSIYLCSVEWLETQYFGPGTRLLVL.

The sample holds a few counts of this clonotype. The chain combines TRBV14 with TRBJ2-2; the D gene is possibly TRBD2 (5 bases). This CDR3 is built from 15 residues. The germline V gene encodes CDR1 SGHDN and CDR2 FVKESK. The V end lost 5 bases, the J end lost 5 bases, and 15 bases lay between the germline ends. The DNA of the CDR3 is TGTGCCAGCAGCTTGCGGGCGGGTTTGACCGGGGAGCTGTTTTTT. This gives the protein CASSLRAGLTGELFF.